This T cell receptor beta chain was recorded in a study of T cell responses to AZD1222 COVID-19 vaccine. Generated by immunoSEQ multiplex PCR, the TCRdb table keeps only in-frame clones and is missing some. The data hold 150,000 to 200,000 clones, with roughly nine tenths observed a single time. Study results and limitations: Among those given AZD1222, only five to seven were seropositive at baseline.

Comment on this clone: Its antigen is currently unknown.

The CDR3 totals 16 residues. Germline loops: CDR1 KGHSH, CDR2 LQKENI. The V and J ends lost 3 bases and 5 bases respectively, with 16 bases between them. The specimen was peripheral blood, collected 28 days after the second dose of the MenACWY control vaccine. This receptor was obtained from an adult who received the MenACWY meningococcal vaccine as a control. The chain employs TRBV18 and TRBJ2-2; D unresolved. This chain's CDR3 is CASSPETTHGTGELFF. The CDR3 DNA is TGTGCCAGCTCACCCGAAACTACACACGGGACCGGGGAGCTGTTTTTT.